The next 30 T cell receptor beta chains were all read from a single sample in a study of T cell responses to AZD1222 COVID-19 vaccine. Sequencing used immunoSEQ multiplex PCR; TCRdb keeps in-frame clones, though not all of them. The data show 90,000 to 120,000 clones, about nine tenths seen once. This sample comprised peripheral blood, obtained on day 0 of AZD1222 vaccination. The receptors derive from an adult in good health.

In the case of this clone: The same CDR3 is also encoded by other DNA sequences in this sample. This chain uses TRBV7-9 with TRBJ2-1; D is uncertain. The CDR3 loop spans 13 amino acids. Germline lookup yields CDR1 SEHNR and CDR2 FQNEAQ (reference sequence). Trimming took off 0 bases at V and 4 bases at J, with 4 bases between the two ends. CDR3 bases: TGTGCCAGCAGCTTAGCGGTATACAATGAGCAGTTCTTC. Residues: CASSLAVYNEQFF.

J is TRBJ2-7 and V is TRBV7-9; 8 bases fit TRBD1. V lost 5 bases to trimming and J lost 4 bases; unmatched junction nucleotides: 10. The germline CDR1 and CDR2 sequences are SEHNR and FQNEAQ (reference sequence). The CDR3 extends over 15 amino acids. The CDR3 nucleotides read TGTGCCAGCAGCGCTTCGACAGGGGCCCCTTACGAGCAGTACTTC. This sequence encodes CASSASTGAPYEQYF.

The rearrangement links TRBV10-2 to TRBJ1-2; D remains ambiguous. Germline-derived CDR1 and CDR2 are WSHSY and SAAADI. This CDR3 contains 14 residues. V was clipped by 6 bases and J by 4 bases, with 15 bases between them. The CDR3 here is CASRGLSSVYGYTF. The DNA for the CDR3 is TGCGCCAGCAGGGGCCTGAGCAGTGTCTATGGCTACACCTTC.

The chain recombines TRBV9 with TRBJ2-3, with 7 nucleotides matching TRBD2. Germline V gives CDR1 SGDLS, CDR2 YYNGEE. This CDR3 contains 15 residues. V lost 0 bases, J lost 1 base, and 2 bases stayed unmatched. CDR3 residues: CASSVDSGGTDTQYF. CDR3 bases: TGTGCCAGCAGCGTAGACAGCGGGGGCACAGATACGCAGTATTTT.

V gene TRBV29-1 combines with J gene TRBJ2-2; the D is unclear. Germline assignment: CDR1 SQVTM and CDR2 ANQGSEA. There are 12 residues in the CDR3. Trimming stripped 5 bases from V and 4 bases from J, with 8 bases between. The CDR3 loop is CSVREPTGELFF. In DNA form, the CDR3 reads TGCAGCGTTCGTGAGCCCACCGGGGAGCTGTTTTTT.

The CDR3 coding sequence is TGTGCCAGCAGCTTAGGCAGTACCGGCGCTGAAGCTTTCTTT. This sequence encodes CASSLGSTGAEAFF. The rearrangement links TRBV7-8 to TRBJ1-1; D not resolved. The V end lost 1 base, the J end lost 6 bases, and 12 bases lay between the germline ends. Per the germline V gene, CDR1 is SGHVS and CDR2 is FQNEAQ. This CDR3 region has 14 residues.

V and J are TRBV6-2 or TRBV6-3 and TRBJ1-5; weak D call: TRBD1 (5 bases). CDR1 MNHEY and CDR2 SVGEGT come from the germline V gene. Trimming removed 6 bases at V and 0 bases at J, with 12 bases between. The CDR3 sequence is 15 residues long. The CDR3 protein is CASSPGGSSNQPQHF. In DNA, the CDR3 is TGTGCCAGCAGCCCCGGGGGGAGTAGCAATCAGCCCCAGCATTTT.

This chain links TRBV19 with TRBJ2-5, with 15 positions matching TRBD2. Germline V gives CDR1 LNHDA, CDR2 SQIVND (reference sequence). V was clipped by 3 bases and J by 4 bases; unmatched bases: 12. CDR3 length equals 19 residues. The CDR3 coding sequence is TGTGCCAGTAGTATGTCGGGGACTAGCGGGAGGTCGGGTAGAGAGACCCAGTACTTC. Its translation: CASSMSGTSGRSGRETQYF.

The chain carries TRBV4-1 and TRBJ2-4; D uncertain. Germline CDR1 and CDR2: MGHRA and YSYEKL. V gave up 0 bases and J gave up 6 bases, with 12 bases separating them. This CDR3 contains 15 residues. CDR3 in amino acids: CASSQDGAPGNIQYF. CDR3 bases: TGCGCCAGCAGCCAAGACGGAGCTCCTGGAAACATTCAGTACTTC.

This sequence joins TRBV10-3 and TRBJ2-2; D not certain. V was trimmed by 3 bases and J by 1 base, leaving 3 bases between them. Germline CDR1 is ENHRY and CDR2 is SYGVKD. The CDR3 is 13 amino acids. CDR3 DNA: TGTGCCATCAGTGAAAGGAACACCGGGGAGCTGTTTTTT. This encodes CAISERNTGELFF.

This rearrangement joins TRBV4-3 to TRBJ2-7; D unresolved. Trimming removed 1 base from V and 3 bases from J, with 7 bases in between. This CDR3 region has 13 residues. Germline assignment: CDR1 LGHNA and CDR2 YSLEER. The CDR3 protein is CASSQARFYEQYF. CDR3 nucleotides: TGCGCCAGCAGCCAAGCCCGGTTCTACGAGCAGTACTTC.

The chain couples TRBV4-2 to TRBJ2-1, with a possible D match to TRBD1 (7 bases). The V end was cut by 0 bases, the J end by 4 bases, with 19 bases between. Germline CDR1 reads LGHNA; CDR2 reads YNFKEQ. The CDR3 is 18 residues long. The DNA for the CDR3 is TGTGCCAGCAGCCAAGAGGGGCGCGGGGACAGAATTTACAATGAGCAGTTCTTC. It is translated as CASSQEGRGDRIYNEQFF.

The chain joins TRBV7-9 to TRBJ2-7, with D tentatively TRBD2 (6 bases). The V end was cut by 0 bases, the J end by 0 bases, with 15 bases between. The CDR3 has 17 amino acids. CDR1 and CDR2 from the germline V gene are SEHNR and FQNEAQ (reference sequence). CDR3 sequence: CASSLALAGPRSYEQYF. In nucleotides, the CDR3 is TGTGCCAGCAGCTTAGCTCTGGCGGGACCCCGCTCCTACGAGCAGTACTTC.

This rearrangement joins TRBV4-1 to TRBJ2-3; D call uncertain. The CDR3 runs 13 residues. V lost 1 base and J 3 bases, leaving 5 bases between the germline ends. Germline loops: CDR1 MGHRA, CDR2 YSYEKL. In nucleotides, the CDR3 is TGCGCCAGCAGCCAAGTTTTTACAGATACGCAGTATTTT. It specifies CASSQVFTDTQYF.

This clone was seen repeatedly, ten times or more. The chain uses TRBV4-2 and TRBJ2-2; TRBD2 is a possible D gene (6 bases). The CDR3 extends over 13 amino acids. Trimming pared 7 bases from V and 3 bases from J, leaving 9 bases between. Germline CDR1 is LGHNA and CDR2 is YNFKEQ. DNA of the CDR3: TGTGCCAGCACGATAGCGGACACCGGGGAGCTGTTTTTT. Protein: CASTIADTGELFF.

This chain joins TRBV6-6 and TRBJ2-6; TRBD1 agrees at 9 bases. J lost 4 bases, V lost 2 bases, and 3 bases had no gene match. CDR3 length: 16 amino acids. CDR1 and CDR2 from the germline V gene are MNHNY and SVGAGI (reference sequence). The CDR3 DNA is TGTGCCAGCAGTTACGGGACAGGGTCCGGGGCCAACGTCCTGACTTTC. Its protein is CASSYGTGSGANVLTF.

This clone has more than one count but fewer than ten. This chain uses TRBV6-4 with TRBJ1-1; D not resolved. The CDR3 has 14 residues. The germline CDR1 and CDR2 sequences are MRHNA and SNTAGT. Trimming took off 4 bases at V and 1 base at J, with 10 bases between the two ends. The CDR3 DNA sequence: TGTGCCAGCAGTGCGACCGAGGCGAACACTGAAGCTTTCTTT. Translating gives CASSATEANTEAFF.

The gene calls are TRBV6-5 and TRBJ1-1; D is perhaps TRBD1 (6 bases). CDR3 length: 15 residues. Trimming took 6 bases from V and 3 from J, leaving 17 bases between them. Germline V gives CDR1 MNHEY, CDR2 SVGAGI. The CDR3 reads CASSAKPGAYTEAFF. In nucleotides, the CDR3 is TGTGCCAGCAGCGCTAAGCCAGGGGCGTACACTGAAGCTTTCTTT.

The chain recombines TRBV10-3 with TRBJ1-1; 8 nucleotides agree with TRBD1. V shed 2 bases and J 3 bases; nucleotides not matched to a gene: 11. The germline CDR1 and CDR2 sequences are ENHRY and SYGVKD. This CDR3 is 17 amino acids long. CDR3 sequence reads: CAISEPLTGQGDTEAFF. The CDR3, as DNA: TGTGCCATCAGTGAGCCCCTAACTGGACAGGGAGACACTGAAGCTTTCTTT.

This clone was seen a handful of times. The chain is built from TRBV2 and TRBJ1-5, with 9 bases identical to TRBD1. The CDR3 is 14 residues long. CDR1 SNHLY and CDR2 FYNNEI come from the germline V gene. Losses at the gene ends were 4 bases for V and 2 bases for J; bases not matched to a gene: 0. The CDR3 region has the DNA TGTGCCAGCAGTGGGACAGGGGGCAATCAGCCCCAGCATTTT. Its protein product is CASSGTGGNQPQHF.

The chain combines TRBV7-9 with TRBJ2-1; TRBD2 might be the D (8 bases). Trimming stripped 4 bases from V and 4 bases from J, with 20 bases between. CDR3 length equals 17 residues. Germline V gene lookup returns CDR1 SEHNR and CDR2 FQNEAQ (reference sequence). The CDR3 DNA reads as TGTGCCAGCAGCTCGCGGGGGGACAGAAGCGAATACAATGAGCAGTTCTTC. The encoded protein is CASSSRGDRSEYNEQFF.

V and J are TRBV3-1 (or the pseudogene TRBV3-2) and TRBJ1-1; TRBD1 is a possible D gene (5 bases). Germline V lookup: CDR1 LGHDT, CDR2 YNNKEL (reference sequence). V was shortened by 0 bases and J by 2 bases, with 22 bases between the two germline ends. The CDR3 totals 19 residues. The CDR3 here is CASSQDPGKGRAPNTEAFF. CDR3 bases: TGTGCCAGCAGCCAAGATCCTGGGAAGGGCAGGGCCCCCAACACTGAAGCTTTCTTT.

This clone was picked up a small number of times. The J gene is TRBJ2-7, the V gene TRBV5-1; tentatively, D is TRBD2 (6 bases). Trimming pared 4 bases from V and 6 bases from J, leaving 17 bases between. Looked up from germline, CDR1 is SGHRS and CDR2 is YFSETQ. The CDR3 length is 14 residues. CDR3 loop: CASSRRSGDAEQYF. The DNA of the CDR3 is TGCGCCAGCAGCCGGAGGTCGGGGGACGCCGAGCAGTACTTC. The variable domain in full, completed from reference TRBV5-1 and TRBJ2-7, reads KAGVTQTPRYLIKTRGQQVTLSCSPISGHRSVSWYQQTPGQGLQFLFEYFSETQRNKGNFPGRFSGRQFSNSRSEMNVSTLELGDSALYLCASSRRSGDAEQYFGPGTRLTVT.

The chain is built from TRBV28 and TRBJ2-7; 7 bases match TRBD2. This CDR3 comprises 17 residues. V shed 5 bases, J shed 4 bases, and the junction held 17 bases outside the gene matches. The germline CDR1 and CDR2 sequences are MDHEN and SYDVKM. CDR3 nucleotides: TGTGCCAGCAGTCTCCCTCAGCGGGGAAGGTACAGTTACGAGCAGTACTTC. Translating it yields CASSLPQRGRYSYEQYF.

The V and J genes are TRBV6-6 and TRBJ2-1, with 14 positions matching TRBD2. Trimming took 5 bases from V and 9 from J; bases not matched to a gene: 3. This CDR3 is 14 amino acids long. Germline V gene data show CDR1 as MNHNY and CDR2 as SVGAGI (reference sequence). The CDR3 sequence: CASSGTSGSGEQFF. The CDR3 nucleotides read TGTGCCAGCAGTGGGACTAGCGGGAGTGGTGAGCAGTTCTTC.

V usage is TRBV6-2 or TRBV6-3 and J usage is TRBJ1-2, with a tentative D call TRBD1 (5 bases). This CDR3 comprises 15 residues. CDR1 is MNHEY and CDR2 is SVGEGT in the germline V gene. V shed 5 bases and J shed 4 bases, with 17 bases lying between them. DNA of the CDR3: TGTGCCAGCAGTCGAACTTTCAGGGACTCCTATGGCTACACCTTC. It codes for CASSRTFRDSYGYTF.

The rearrangement links TRBV5-1 to TRBJ1-6; 8 bases map to TRBD1. Germline V gene sequence: CDR1 SGHRS, CDR2 YFSETQ. The CDR3 loop spans 21 amino acids. The V segment lost 4 bases and the J segment 0 bases; nucleotides outside the gene matches: 18. CDR3 region: CASSATPTGQGGSSYNSPLHF. Written as DNA, the CDR3 is TGCGCCAGCAGCGCAACACCCACAGGACAGGGTGGAAGCTCCTATAATTCACCCCTCCACTTT.

This clone showed up just once. The chain recombines TRBV23-1 with TRBJ1-3, with D perhaps TRBD1 (6 bases). TRBV23-1 falls under the ORF class, with uncertain function. Trimming stripped 4 bases from V and 5 bases from J, with 24 bases between. The length of the CDR3 is 18 residues. CDR3 nucleotides: TGCGCCAGCAGTCTCGGGACAAAACTGAAGACTGGGAGAAACACCATATATTTT. Translated: CASSLGTKLKTGRNTIYF.

Only a few counts were recorded for this clone. This rearrangement joins TRBV5-1 to TRBJ1-6; weak D call: TRBD1 (6 bases). The V gene lost 2 bases and the J gene lost 11 bases, with 14 bases spanning the gap. CDR1 is SGHRS, CDR2 YFSETQ, per germline. This CDR3 comprises 14 residues. The DNA of the CDR3 is TGCGCCAGCAGCTTAACAGGGCCTGGGGCACCCCTCCACTTT. Translation: CASSLTGPGAPLHF.

CDR3 loop: CASIRSRPGAGTGELFF. CDR3 DNA sequence: TGTGCCAGCATCCGGAGTCGGCCCGGGGCCGGGACCGGGGAGCTGTTTTTT. This chain links TRBV7-2 with TRBJ2-2; tentatively, D is TRBD1 or TRBD2 (5 bases each). V was shortened by 7 bases and J by 5 bases, with 23 bases between the two germline ends. The length of the CDR3 is 17 residues. In germline, CDR1 is SGHTA, CDR2 FQGNSA.